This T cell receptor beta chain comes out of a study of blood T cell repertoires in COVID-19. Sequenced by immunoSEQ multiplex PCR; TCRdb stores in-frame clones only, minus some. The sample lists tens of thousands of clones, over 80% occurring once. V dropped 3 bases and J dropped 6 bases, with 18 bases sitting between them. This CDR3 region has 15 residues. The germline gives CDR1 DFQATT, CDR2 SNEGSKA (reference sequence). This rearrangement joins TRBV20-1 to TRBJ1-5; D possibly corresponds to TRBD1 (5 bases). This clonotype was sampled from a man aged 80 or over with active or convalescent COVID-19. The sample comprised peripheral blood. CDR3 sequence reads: CSASVSGGGGQPQHF. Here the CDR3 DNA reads TGCAGTGCTAGTGTCTCGGGGGGAGGCGGTCAGCCCCAGCATTTT.